This TCR beta chain was retrieved from a study of CD8+ T cells in alopecia areata. Study context: Tofacitinib was given for 6 to 18 months, then stopped for 6 months.

V dropped 7 bases and J dropped 1 base, with 13 bases sitting between them. The CDR3 extends over 14 amino acids. CDR1 is SNHLY and CDR2 is FYNNEI in the germline V gene. RNA extraction and reverse transcription yielded cDNA as sequencing template. The data were produced by immunoSEQ multiplex PCR, yet TCRdb's version contains in-frame clones alone and is incomplete. The table lists 120,000 or so clones, approximately 60% of them singletons, with more than 5.5% in the top ten. This clone was detected only a few times. Antigen: not known. Findings and caveats of the study: Expanded CD8+ clones among the top 100, and scalp clonality, were significantly decreased by tofacitinib.

Treatment described: oral pan-JAK inhibitor, 5-10 mg twice daily. Lesional scalp punch biopsies and peripheral blood were collected from alopecia areata patients. The rearrangement joins TRBV2 to TRBJ2-5; TRBD1 is a possible D gene (5 bases). This TCR was sampled from a human donor with alopecia areata. Sequenced here: CD4+ T cells sorted from blood, sampled at week 4, from a patient treated with tofacitinib. This CDR3 is CASNPRASQETQYF. The CDR3 DNA sequence: TGTGCCAGCAACCCCAGGGCCAGCCAAGAGACCCAGTACTTC.